These T cell receptor beta chains were read from a single sample in a study of beta chain features in type 1 diabetes. TCRdb keeps only in-frame clones here, not all; method: immunoSEQ multiplex PCR. The data hold about 170,000 clones, with approximately 8.1% observed a single time. The specimen was central memory CD4+ T cells from blood. The source is a man aged 18 to 30 with type 1 diabetes. Each CDR3 is given with its conserved first and last residue. D genes are given only for firm matches. Only part of the rows carry a size: once, few, many, or a class if the clone is expanded.

NA	TRBV10-2	few	TRBJ1-5	CASSVQRSGNQPQHF	TGCGCCAGCAGTGTCCAGAGGTCGGGAAATCAGCCCCAGCATTTT
NA	TRBV6-6	NA	TRBJ1-2	CASRHREGGNYGYTF	TGTGCCAGCAGACACAGGGAGGGGGGTAACTATGGCTACACCTTC
NA	TRBV11-2	few	TRBJ2-7	CASSRTDYEQYF	TGTGCCAGCAGCCGGACAGACTACGAGCAGTACTTC
NA	TRBV21-1	NA	TRBJ2-6	CASSKVRQGPSGANVLTF	TGTGCCAGCAGCAAAGTACGCCAGGGCCCCTCTGGGGCCAACGTCCTGACTTTC
TRBD1	TRBV6-1	many	TRBJ1-1	CASTNPGQTFPAIVF	TGTGCCAGCACAAACCCGGGACAGACTTTTCCGGCCATCGTCTTT
TRBD1	TRBV25-1	NA	TRBJ2-5	CASSSGGETQYF	TGTGCCAGCAGTTCAGGGGGAGAGACCCAGTACTTC
TRBD2	TRBV4-2	few	TRBJ2-3	CASSQDPLAGATQYF	TGTGCCAGCAGCCAAGATCCGCTAGCGGGAGCTACGCAGTATTTT
TRBD2	TRBV7-8	NA	TRBJ2-7	CASGDYDQYF	TGTGCCAGCGGGGACTATGATCAGTACTTC
NA	TRBV6-5	NA	TRBJ1-5	CASSKMGRDQPQHF	TGTGCCAGCAGTAAAATGGGCCGAGATCAGCCCCAGCATTTT
NA	TRBV20-1	few	TRBJ1-2	CSASSGVGYTF	TGCAGTGCTAGTTCGGGGGTCGGCTACACCTTC
NA	TRBV19	NA	TRBJ2-7	CASGTLTTYEQYF	TGTGCCAGTGGGACACTAACCACCTACGAGCAGTACTTC
NA	TRBV28	few	TRBJ1-1	CASTPPRGNTEAFF	TGTGCCAGCACCCCCCCGCGGGGGAACACTGAAGCTTTCTTT
NA	TRBV7-2	NA	TRBJ2-7	CASSSPGAYEQYF	TGTGCCAGCAGCTCACCAGGGGCCTACGAGCAGTACTTC
NA	TRBV29-1	few	TRBJ2-3	CSVDVLGRGTDTQYF	TGCAGCGTTGATGTCTTGGGTCGGGGCACAGATACGCAGTATTTT
NA	TRBV4-3	NA	TRBJ2-3	CASSLAMTSTDTQYF	TGCGCCAGCAGCTTGGCCATGACTAGCACAGATACGCAGTATTTT
TRBD1	TRBV14	many	TRBJ2-7	CASSRDRVSSYEQYF	TGTGCCAGCAGCCGGGACAGGGTTAGCTCCTACGAGCAGTACTTC
TRBD2	TRBV5-1	few	TRBJ2-2	CASSPSGRPSSLELFF	TGCGCCAGCAGCCCAAGCGGGAGGCCCTCTTCCCTCGAGCTGTTTTTT
NA	TRBV28	NA	TRBJ2-7	CASSLDPTSSYEQYF	TGTGCCAGCAGTTTAGACCCTACTAGCTCCTACGAGCAGTACTTC
TRBD2	TRBV4-3	few	TRBJ2-2	CASSEAGLAGINTGELFF	TGCGCCAGCAGCGAAGCTGGACTAGCGGGGATAAACACCGGGGAGCTGTTTTTT
NA	TRBV5-6	NA	TRBJ2-1	CASSFHHEQFF	TGTGCCAGCAGCTTCCATCATGAGCAGTTCTTC
TRBD2	TRBV7-2	few	TRBJ2-1	CASSLNRPGLAGVQEQFF	TGTGCCAGCAGCTTAAACCGTCCGGGACTAGCGGGAGTACAGGAGCAGTTCTTC
NA	TRBV2	NA	TRBJ2-1	CASSEALRGLNEQFF	TGTGCCAGCAGTGAAGCGCTTCGAGGGCTCAATGAGCAGTTCTTC
TRBD2	TRBV2	few	TRBJ2-5	CASIVGGSGETQYF	TGTGCCAGCATCGTGGGGGGGTCCGGAGAGACCCAGTACTTC
TRBD1	TRBV7-7	few	TRBJ2-7	CASSPRTGEGEQYF	TGTGCCAGCAGCCCGCGGACAGGGGAGGGCGAGCAGTACTTC